The T cell receptor beta chain described here comes from a study of tumor-infiltrating lymphocytes in primary liver carcinoma. CDR3 length: 16 residues. Germline loops: CDR1 SGHDT, CDR2 YYEEEE. J was trimmed by 2 bases and V by 4 bases; bases with no gene match: 7. A primer in the constant region served to generate TCR beta cDNA from approximately 450 ng of total RNA. Generation of the TCR beta libraries relied on three nested multiplex PCR rounds using slightly modified ARM-PCR. Researchers ran the first two PCR rounds for roughly 11 cycles each with TRBV1-TRBV30 forward primers and a C-beta reverse primer. Each CDR3 protein gets one entry after TCRdb re-called the multiplex PCR reads with MiXCR. The table lists about 330,000 distinct CDR3 sequences, around three fifths of them singletons. Germline DNA was extracted too, while blood RNA derived from unsorted whole blood.

The sequence was obtained from a middle-aged man with primary liver carcinoma and hepatitis B virus infection. Sequencing was performed on peripheral blood. The V call is TRBV5-6, the J call TRBJ2-3; 10 bases line up with TRBD2. The CDR3 here is CASSRLLAGITDTQYF. CDR3 DNA: TGTGCCAGCAGCCGTCTACTAGCGGGGATCACAGATACGCAGTATTTT.